The sequence of this T cell receptor (beta chain) was determined in a study of T cell responses to AZD1222 COVID-19 vaccine. Some clones are missing from TCRdb's copy, which holds only in-frame ones; the method was immunoSEQ multiplex PCR. The sample carries roughly 120,000 clones, roughly 88% recorded once. The CDR3 is 14 residues long. Trimming stripped 6 bases from V and 6 bases from J, with 14 bases between. Germline V gene sequence: CDR1 SNHLY, CDR2 FYNNEI. This material consisted of peripheral blood, taken on day 0 of AZD1222 vaccination. The clonotype originates from an adult in good health. The chain has TRBV2 and TRBJ2-2, with D hard to call. The CDR3 is CASRFLVTAGELFF. CDR3 sequence (DNA): TGTGCCAGCAGGTTCTTGGTGACGGCCGGGGAGCTGTTTTTT.